This T cell receptor (beta chain) originates from a study of follicular helper T cells after annual influenza vaccination. TCRdb's copy holds only in-frame clones and misses some; the assay was immunoSEQ multiplex PCR. The sample holds under 15,000 clones, approximately 80% seen once. A few counts support this clone. Per the germline V gene, CDR1 is WNHNN and CDR2 is SYGVQD (reference sequence). Trimming pared 6 bases from V and 5 bases from J, leaving 19 bases between. The CDR3 loop spans 15 amino acids. Time point reported: 2015-2016 season, pre-vaccination. Sorted blood CD4 subsets were sequenced before and after adults received seasonal inactivated influenza vaccine.

The chain couples TRBV10-1 to TRBJ1-1, with TRBD1 as a possible D gene (6 bases). Sequencing was performed on CXCR5- memory CD4+ T cells sorted from blood, taken on the day of influenza vaccination. The origin of this receptor is an adult who received the influenza vaccine. The CDR3 bases are TGCGCCAGCAGCCCCTCCGGGGGGCTCATGACTGAAGCTTTCTTT. Protein product: CASSPSGGLMTEAFF.